The next 4 T cell receptor beta chains were all read from a single sample in a study of blood T cell repertoires in COVID-19. Measured with immunoSEQ multiplex PCR; TCRdb has only the in-frame clones, and not every one. The sample records a few hundred thousand clones, 75% to 90% being singletons. Sequenced material: PBMCs or T cells enriched from blood (not recorded which). The receptors come from a woman between 18 and 29 years old in a cohort exposed to, infected with or recovered from COVID-19 (not recorded which).

The gene calls are TRBV5-6 and TRBJ2-3; D possibly corresponds to TRBD1 (5 bases). V was cut by 1 base and J by 2 bases, with 11 bases left in between. CDR3 length: 15 amino acids. Germline CDR1 SGHDT, CDR2 YYEEEE. CDR3 residues: CASSLWQGFTDTQYF. The CDR3 DNA reads TGTGCCAGCAGCTTGTGGCAGGGCTTCACAGATACGCAGTATTTT.

J is TRBJ1-5 and V is TRBV28; D is unclear. The CDR3 sequence is 11 residues long. The germline V gene has CDR1 MDHEN and CDR2 SYDVKM. V was clipped by 7 bases and J by 7 bases, with 8 bases between them. Here the CDR3 reads CASTRGQPQHF. CDR3 coding DNA: TGTGCCAGCACCCGCGGGCAGCCCCAGCATTTT.

The chain couples TRBV18 to TRBJ1-1; 9 bases agree with TRBD1. There are 16 residues in the CDR3. The junction had 9 bases not matched to a gene; V was cut back by 2 bases and J by 5 bases. Germline CDR1 KGHSH, CDR2 LQKENI. CDR3 in DNA: TGTGCCAGCTCACCAGTAAACAGGGGGCCGGGAACTGAAGCTTTCTTT. This translates into CASSPVNRGPGTEAFF. Variable domain in full (rest from reference TRBV18 and TRBJ1-1): NAGVMQNPRHLVRRRGQEARLRCSPMKGHSHVYWYRQLPEEGLKFMVYLQKENIIDESGMPKERFSAEFPKEGPSILRIQQVVRGDSAAYFCASSPVNRGPGTEAFFGQGTRLTVV.

The chain couples TRBV5-5 to TRBJ2-3; D might be TRBD1 (6 bases). Trimming shortened V by 4 bases and J by 0 bases, and 18 bases separated the two germline ends. Germline CDR1 and CDR2: SGHKS and YYEKEE (reference sequence). This CDR3 has 17 amino acids. The CDR3 sequence: CASSLSLWTASTDTQYF. For the CDR3, the DNA is TGTGCCAGCAGCCTATCATTATGGACAGCTAGCACAGATACGCAGTATTTT.